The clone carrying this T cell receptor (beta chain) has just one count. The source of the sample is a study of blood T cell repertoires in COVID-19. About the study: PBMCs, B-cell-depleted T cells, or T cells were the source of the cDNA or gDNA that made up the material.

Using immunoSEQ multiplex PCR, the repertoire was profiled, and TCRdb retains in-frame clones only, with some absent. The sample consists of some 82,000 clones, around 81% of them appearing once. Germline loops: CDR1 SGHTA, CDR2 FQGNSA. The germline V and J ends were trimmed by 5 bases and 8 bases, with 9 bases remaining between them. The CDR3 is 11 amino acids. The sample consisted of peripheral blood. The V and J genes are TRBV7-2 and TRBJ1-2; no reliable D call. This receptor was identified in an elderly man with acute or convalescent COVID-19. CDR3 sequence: CASSRGRGYTF. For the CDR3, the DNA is TGTGCCAGCAGCCGCGGGCGGGGCTACACCTTC.